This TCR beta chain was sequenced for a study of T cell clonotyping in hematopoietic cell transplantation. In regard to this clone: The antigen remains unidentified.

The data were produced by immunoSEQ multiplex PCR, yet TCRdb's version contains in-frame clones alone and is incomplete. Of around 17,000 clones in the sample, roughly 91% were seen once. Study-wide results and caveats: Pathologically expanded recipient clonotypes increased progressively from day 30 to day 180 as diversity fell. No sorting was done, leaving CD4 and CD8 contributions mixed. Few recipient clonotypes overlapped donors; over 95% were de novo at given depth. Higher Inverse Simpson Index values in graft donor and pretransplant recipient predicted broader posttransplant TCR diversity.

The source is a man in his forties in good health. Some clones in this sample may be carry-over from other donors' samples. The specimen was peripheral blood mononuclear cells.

As DNA, the CDR3 is TGTGCCAGCAGCTTGGTGGGGCTTGAGACCCAGTACTTC. Translation: CASSLVGLETQYF. The rearrangement joins TRBV5-8 to TRBJ2-5; TRBD1 is a possible D gene (5 bases). The CDR3 is 13 amino acids. Germline values: CDR1 SGHTS, CDR2 YDEGEE. Trimming removed 0 bases from V and 5 bases from J, with 8 bases in between.